This T cell receptor (beta chain) was obtained from a study of T-cell memory formation after mild COVID-19. Study findings and constraints: Balance between CD4 and CD8 was seen in clones contracting day 15 to 85, and a CD4+ lean was seen in later expanders. The study found contracting CD4+ clones mainly in CM and EM and contracting CD8+ clones in EMRA.

Via MiXCR, TCRdb re-called the 5' RACE reads, giving one row per CDR3 protein. The sample carries about 190,000 distinct CDR3 sequences, about a sixth recorded once. Concerning this clonotype: Its specificity is unknown.

V was trimmed by 3 bases and J by 4 bases, leaving 19 bases between them. This CDR3 has 16 amino acids. Looked up from germline, CDR1 is KGHSH and CDR2 is LQKENI. This chain uses TRBV18 with TRBJ2-7; D is undetermined. Sequenced input: PBMCs or a T cell subset sorted from them (not recorded which). This TCR was sampled from an adult woman who had mild COVID-19 (a few samples of this study predate the infection). Cell type and time point are not known. The CDR3 region is CASSPLETLGRYEQYF. As DNA, the CDR3 is TGTGCCAGCTCACCTCTCGAGACCTTAGGCAGGTACGAGCAGTACTTC. Full variable domain (missing parts from reference TRBV18 and TRBJ2-7): NAGVMQNPRHLVRRRGQEARLRCSPMKGHSHVYWYRQLPEEGLKFMVYLQKENIIDESGMPKERFSAEFPKEGPSILRIQQVVRGDSAAYFCASSPLETLGRYEQYFGPGTRLTVT.